The clone carrying this TCR beta chain was detected ten times or more. The source of the sample is a study of Graves' ophthalmopathy and Graves' hyperthyroidism. Germline-derived CDR1 and CDR2 are SQVTM and ANQGSEA. J lost 0 bases, V lost 6 bases, and 6 bases had no gene match. This CDR3 spans 14 amino acids. Beta-chain TCR CDR3 regions were amplified from RNA transcripts. First-round RT-PCR employed HTBI primers, with a second-round multiplex PCR after it. One entry per CDR3 protein results from TCRdb running MiXCR on the multiplex PCR reads. The sample has over 650,000 distinct CDR3 sequences; under 50% are singletons.

This sequence was found in an adult man with Graves' ophthalmopathy. V is TRBV29-1 and J is TRBJ2-3; 7 positions match TRBD1. Sequencing was done on a sample of peripheral blood. The CDR3, as DNA: TGCAGCGTCCGACAGGGTGAGAGCACAGATACGCAGTATTTT. Translation gives CSVRQGESTDTQYF.